One sample yielded the 20 T cell receptor beta chains listed below, sequenced in a study of T cell repertoires in cytomegalovirus infection (dated by TCRdb to the late 2010s). These reads were obtained on an Illumina HiSeq 1500. TCRdb passed the public sequencing reads through fastp at Q25 and MiXCR, retaining productive beta sequences. Rows are unified per CDR3 protein, each entry keeping the most common DNA and genes. The sample includes roughly 100,000 distinct CDR3 sequences, with 16% observed a single time. Of the sample, about 8.8% falls within the top ten clones. Sample: PBMCs. Receptor source: a human donor in good health (CMV status not recorded). Some clones in this sample may be carry-over from other donors' samples.

The J gene is TRBJ2-2, the V gene TRBV7-8, with a possible D match to TRBD2 (6 bases). The germline V gene has CDR1 SGHVS and CDR2 FQNEAQ. With 11 bases removed from V and 2 bases from J, the gap between germline ends came to 12 bases. The CDR3 has 13 amino acids. CDR3 sequence (DNA): TGTGCCCGGCGGGACCCCAACACCGGGGAGCTGTTTTTT. Protein sequence: CARRDPNTGELFF.

This clonotype was found a few times. V gene TRBV5-4 combines with J gene TRBJ2-3; D gene uncertain. The CDR3 has 13 residues. Germline lookup yields CDR1 SGHNT and CDR2 YYREEE (reference sequence). The V gene lost 3 bases and the J gene lost 6 bases, with 11 bases spanning the gap. CDR3 residues: CASSSRPRDTQYF. The CDR3, as DNA: TGTGCCAGCAGCTCGAGGCCTCGCGATACGCAGTATTTT.

This clonotype showed up many times. CDR3 protein: CASSLMVISGANVLTF. DNA of the CDR3: TGTGCCAGCAGCTTAATGGTGATCTCTGGGGCCAACGTCCTGACTTTC. The chain uses TRBV7-2 and TRBJ2-6; D is ambiguous. Germline V gene data show CDR1 as SGHTA and CDR2 as FQGNSA. V lost 2 bases to trimming and J lost 0 bases, with 8 bases between them. This CDR3 spans 16 amino acids.

This clonotype has more than one count but fewer than ten. The chain is built from TRBV7-3 and TRBJ1-1; D is uncertain. The CDR3 runs 13 residues. Per germline, CDR1 SGHTA and CDR2 FQGTGA. Trimming removed 5 bases from V and 7 bases from J, with 14 bases in between. Here the CDR3 DNA reads TGTGCCAGCAGCCCCTGGGGTGAGGGTGAAGCTTTCTTT. The encoded protein is CASSPWGEGEAFF.

This clonotype was seen a few times. Germline is not matched at one junction end, which may reflect a read error. The rearrangement links TRBV7-2 to TRBJ2-3; possibly TRBD2 for D (7 bases). The CDR3 is 14 amino acids. CDR1 and CDR2 from the germline V gene are SGHTA and FQGNSA. This chain's CDR3 is CAGSRGGSTDTQYF. In nucleotides, the CDR3 is TGTGCCGGCAGTCGCGGGGGCTCCACAGATACGCAGTATTTT.

The gene calls are TRBV7-3 and TRBJ2-2; D uncertain. The CDR3 is made up of 13 amino acids. Trimming took 4 bases from V and 8 from J, leaving 11 bases between them. Germline CDR1 reads SGHTA; CDR2 reads FQGTGA. As DNA, the CDR3 is TGTGCCAGCAGCTCATCGACGTCTGGGGAGCTGTTTTTT. It is translated as CASSSSTSGELFF.

The chain is built from TRBV2 and TRBJ1-5; TRBD1 might be the D (5 bases). Germline-derived CDR1 and CDR2 are SNHLY and FYNNEI. The CDR3 length is 17 residues. Trimming pared 4 bases from V and 2 bases from J, leaving 18 bases between. CDR3 residues: CASSVTGRSIGNQPQHF. DNA for the CDR3: TGTGCCAGCAGTGTTACAGGCCGAAGTATAGGCAATCAGCCCCAGCATTTT.

This clonotype occurred many times. The chain recombines TRBV24-1 with TRBJ2-3, with 15 bases fitting TRBD2. This CDR3 region has 17 residues. The V gene's germline CDR1 is KGHDR and CDR2 SFDVKD. V shed 9 bases and J 0 bases; nucleotides not matched to a gene: 6. DNA for the CDR3: TGTGCCACCGCGGGGACTAGCGGGGGGACTAGCACAGATACGCAGTATTTT. The encoded protein is CATAGTSGGTSTDTQYF.

Comment on this clonotype: A much larger clone lies one base from this, so it may be a read error. The V and J genes are TRBV5-6 and TRBJ2-4; D is ambiguous. V gave up 5 bases and J gave up 6 bases, with 12 bases separating them. Germline V gives CDR1 SGHDT, CDR2 YYEEEE. The CDR3 is 13 amino acids. This chain's CDR3 is CASSSAVLNIQYF. As DNA, the CDR3 is TGTGCCAGCAGTTCCGCGGTTCTAAACATTCAGTACTTC.

The chain combines TRBV12-3 or TRBV12-4 with TRBJ1-5; tentatively, D is TRBD1 (5 bases). The germline V and J ends were trimmed by 7 bases and 5 bases, with 9 bases remaining between them. The CDR3 covers 12 residues. The CDR3 loop is CASKGAYQPQHF. The CDR3 DNA reads as TGTGCCAGCAAAGGGGCTTATCAGCCCCAGCATTTT.

The chain employs TRBV20-1 and TRBJ1-5; weak D call: TRBD1 (5 bases). Between the trimmed V and J ends, which lost 0 bases and 3 bases, there was a span of 12 bases. Germline V CDR1 and CDR2: DFQATT, SNEGSKA (reference sequence). The CDR3 is 15 amino acids. The CDR3 DNA reads TGCAGTGCTAGAGATGTCCAGGGAGACAATCAGCCCCAGCATTTT. Amino acids: CSARDVQGDNQPQHF.

This clonotype was seen ten or more times. This rearrangement joins TRBV7-8 to TRBJ2-1; D uncertain. From germline, CDR1 is SGHVS and CDR2 FQNEAQ. Trimming left V 1 base short and J 4 bases short, with 5 bases between. The CDR3 loop spans 13 amino acids. The CDR3 coding sequence is TGTGCCAGCAGCTTAGACCGGTACAATGAGCAGTTCTTC. It is translated as CASSLDRYNEQFF. Based on the CDR3 plus reference TRBV7-8 and TRBJ2-1, the full variable domain is GAGVSQSPRYKVAKRGQDVALRCDPISGHVSLFWYQQALGQGPEFLTYFQNEAQLDKSGLPSDRFFAERPEGSVSTLKIQRTQQEDSAVYLCASSLDRYNEQFFGPGTRLTVL.

This clonotype has ten or more counts. The V gene is TRBV12-3 or TRBV12-4, the J gene TRBJ1-2; D possibly corresponds to TRBD1 (6 bases). Trimming removed 4 bases from V and 0 bases from J, with 9 bases in between. This CDR3 region has 14 residues. The CDR3 nucleotides read TGTGCCAGCAGTTCGGACAGCACTAACTATGGCTACACCTTC. It is translated as CASSSDSTNYGYTF.

This clonotype is medium-sized within its sample. V gene TRBV7-2 combines with J gene TRBJ2-3; D possibly uses TRBD1 or TRBD2 (5 bases each). This CDR3 spans 14 amino acids. V lost 4 bases and J lost 2, with 10 bases in between. Germline CDR1 is SGHTA and CDR2 is FQGNSA. In DNA form, the CDR3 reads TGTGCCAGCAGCTCTCGGGACCCCACAGATACGCAGTATTTT. Protein: CASSSRDPTDTQYF.

Ten or more counts support this clonotype. The V and J genes are TRBV7-3 and TRBJ1-3, with D possibly being TRBD1 (5 bases). Trimming cost V 5 bases and J 0 bases, with 11 bases left between them. The length of the CDR3 is 15 residues. Germline loops: CDR1 SGHTA, CDR2 FQGTGA. The CDR3 bases are TGTGCCAGCAGCGCCGACAGCATCTCTGGAAACACCATATATTTT. It encodes CASSADSISGNTIYF.

Ten or more counts support this clonotype. This chain uses TRBV7-8 with TRBJ2-3; D is unclear. The CDR3 totals 17 residues. V lost 4 bases to trimming and J lost 1 base, with 18 bases between them. The germline V gene has CDR1 SGHVS and CDR2 FQNEAQ. CDR3 DNA: TGTGCCAGCAGCTCACAACGCGTGGCCCGGGGCACAGATACGCAGTATTTT. Translated: CASSSQRVARGTDTQYF.

This clonotype has more than one count but fewer than ten. This chain connects TRBV6-5 to TRBJ2-3; D unclear. There are 15 residues in the CDR3. V was shortened by 5 bases and J by 0 bases, with 12 bases between the two germline ends. CDR1 and CDR2 from the germline V gene are MNHEY and SVGAGI. CDR3 sequence: CASSPDLPSTDTQYF. The CDR3 DNA reads as TGTGCCAGCAGTCCAGACCTCCCGAGCACAGATACGCAGTATTTT.

Concerning this clonotype: A read error may be the cause here, since a much bigger clone is one base away. The V call is TRBV11-2, the J call TRBJ2-3, with a possible D match to TRBD2 (6 bases). This CDR3 has 14 residues. Germline loops: CDR1 SGHAT, CDR2 FQNNGV. For the CDR3, the DNA is TGTGCCAGCAGCTTAGCCAGGTCGGGGGATACGCTGTATTTT. Its protein product is CASSLARSGDTLYF.

This clonotype was observed a handful of times. V usage is TRBV12-3 or TRBV12-4 and J usage is TRBJ2-5, with 14 nucleotides matching TRBD2. CDR3 length equals 19 residues. Trimming at V came to 6 bases and at J to 1 base, leaving 13 bases not matched to a gene. The CDR3 here is CASSPPVTSGGASQETQYF. The CDR3 DNA follows: TGTGCCAGCAGCCCCCCTGTGACTAGCGGGGGGGCGAGCCAAGAGACCCAGTACTTC.

This clonotype has only a few counts. The V gene is TRBV18, the J gene TRBJ1-2, with D perhaps TRBD1 (5 bases). The V gene's germline CDR1 is KGHSH and CDR2 LQKENI. The germline V and J ends were trimmed by 2 bases and 4 bases, with 11 bases remaining between them. This CDR3 is built from 14 residues. The CDR3: CASSPDQGRYGYTF. DNA of the CDR3: TGTGCCAGCTCACCAGATCAGGGACGCTATGGCTACACCTTC.